The T cell receptor (beta chain) described here comes from a study of blood T cell repertoires in COVID-19. Sequenced by immunoSEQ multiplex PCR; TCRdb stores in-frame clones only, minus some. This table has approximately 330,000 clones, about 91% appearing once. This CDR3 is 16 amino acids long. The germline CDR1 and CDR2 sequences are MDHEN and SYDVKM. V shed 1 base and J shed 4 bases, with 14 bases lying between them. The chain couples TRBV28 to TRBJ2-1; D perhaps matches TRBD1 (6 bases). The source material was peripheral blood. The source is a man aged 25-40 years with COVID-19, enrolled during active disease. The CDR3 nucleotides are TGTGCCAGCAGTTTATCTGGACAGAAAAAATACAATGAGCAGTTCTTC. It yields the protein CASSLSGQKKYNEQFF.